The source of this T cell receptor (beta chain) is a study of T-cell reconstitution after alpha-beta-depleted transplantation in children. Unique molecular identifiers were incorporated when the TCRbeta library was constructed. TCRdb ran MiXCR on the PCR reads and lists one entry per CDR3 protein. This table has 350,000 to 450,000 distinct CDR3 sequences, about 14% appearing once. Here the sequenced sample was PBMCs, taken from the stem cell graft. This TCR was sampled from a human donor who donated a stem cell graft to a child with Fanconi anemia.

This chain's CDR3 is CASRGPEGEKLFF. DNA for the CDR3: TGTGCCAGCAGGGGTCCCGAAGGGGAAAAACTGTTTTTT. The chain has TRBV6-6 and TRBJ1-4; D ambiguous. Trimming removed 6 bases from V and 8 bases from J, with 13 bases in between. Looked up from germline, CDR1 is MNHNY and CDR2 is SVGAGI (reference sequence). CDR3 size: 13 residues.